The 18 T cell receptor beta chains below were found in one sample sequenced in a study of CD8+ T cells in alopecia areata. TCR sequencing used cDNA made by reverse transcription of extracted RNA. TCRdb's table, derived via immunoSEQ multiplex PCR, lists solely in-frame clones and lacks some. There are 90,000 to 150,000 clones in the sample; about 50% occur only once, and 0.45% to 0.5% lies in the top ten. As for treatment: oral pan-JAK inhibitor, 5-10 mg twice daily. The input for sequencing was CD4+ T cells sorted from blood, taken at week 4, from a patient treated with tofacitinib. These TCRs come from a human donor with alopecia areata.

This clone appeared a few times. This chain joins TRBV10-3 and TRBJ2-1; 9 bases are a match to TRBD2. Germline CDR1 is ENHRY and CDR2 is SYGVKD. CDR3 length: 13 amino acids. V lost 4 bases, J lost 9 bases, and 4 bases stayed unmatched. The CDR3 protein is CAISGSGSGEQFF. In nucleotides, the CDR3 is TGTGCCATCAGTGGTAGCGGGAGTGGTGAGCAGTTCTTC.

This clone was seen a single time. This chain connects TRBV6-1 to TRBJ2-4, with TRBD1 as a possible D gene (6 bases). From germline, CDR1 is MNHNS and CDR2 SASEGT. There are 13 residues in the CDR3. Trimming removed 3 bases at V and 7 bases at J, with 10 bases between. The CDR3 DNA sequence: TGTGCCAGCAGTGATTCAGGGGTGAACATTCAGTACTTC. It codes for CASSDSGVNIQYF.

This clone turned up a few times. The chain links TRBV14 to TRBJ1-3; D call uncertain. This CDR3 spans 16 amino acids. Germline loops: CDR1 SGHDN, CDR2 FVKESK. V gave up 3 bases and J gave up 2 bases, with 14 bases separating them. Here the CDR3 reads CASSQPGSAAGNTIYF. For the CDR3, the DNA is TGTGCCAGCAGCCAGCCGGGCTCAGCGGCTGGAAACACCATATATTTT.

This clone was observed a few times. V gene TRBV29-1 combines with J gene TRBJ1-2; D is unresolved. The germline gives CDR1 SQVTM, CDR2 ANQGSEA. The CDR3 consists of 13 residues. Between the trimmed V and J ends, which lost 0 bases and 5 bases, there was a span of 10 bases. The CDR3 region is CSVEEARGYGYTF. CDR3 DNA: TGCAGCGTTGAAGAGGCCCGGGGTTATGGCTACACCTTC.

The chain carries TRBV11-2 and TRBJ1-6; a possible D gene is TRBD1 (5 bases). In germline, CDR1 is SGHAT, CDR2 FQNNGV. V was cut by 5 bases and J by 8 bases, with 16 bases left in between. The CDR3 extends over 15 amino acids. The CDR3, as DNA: TGTGCCAGCAGCGCCCGGGGGAACGGAGATTCACCCCTCCACTTT. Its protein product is CASSARGNGDSPLHF. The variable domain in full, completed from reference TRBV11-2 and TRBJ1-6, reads EAGVAQSPRYKIIEKRQSVAFWCNPISGHATLYWYQQILGQGPKLLIQFQNNGVVDDSQLPKDRFSAERLKGVDSTLKIQPAKLEDSAVYLCASSARGNGDSPLHFGNGTRLTVT.

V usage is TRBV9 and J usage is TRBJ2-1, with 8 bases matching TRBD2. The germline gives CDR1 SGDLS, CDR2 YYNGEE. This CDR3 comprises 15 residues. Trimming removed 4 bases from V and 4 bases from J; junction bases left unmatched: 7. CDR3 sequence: CASSPRLASYNEQFF. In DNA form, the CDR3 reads TGTGCCAGCAGCCCCCGACTAGCGAGTTACAATGAGCAGTTCTTC.

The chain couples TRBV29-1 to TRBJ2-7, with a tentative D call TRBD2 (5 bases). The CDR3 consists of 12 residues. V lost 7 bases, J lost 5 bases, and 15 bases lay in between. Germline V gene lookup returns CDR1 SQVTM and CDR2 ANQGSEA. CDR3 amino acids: CSGYGGSDEQYF. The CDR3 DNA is TGCAGCGGGTATGGTGGGAGTGACGAGCAGTACTTC.

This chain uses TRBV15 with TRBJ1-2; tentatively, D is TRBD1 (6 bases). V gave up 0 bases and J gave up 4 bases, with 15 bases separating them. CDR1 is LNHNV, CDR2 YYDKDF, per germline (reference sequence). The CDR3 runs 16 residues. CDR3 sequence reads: CATSREGGYFLYGYTF. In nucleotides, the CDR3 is TGTGCCACCAGCAGAGAGGGGGGCTATTTCCTCTATGGCTACACCTTC.

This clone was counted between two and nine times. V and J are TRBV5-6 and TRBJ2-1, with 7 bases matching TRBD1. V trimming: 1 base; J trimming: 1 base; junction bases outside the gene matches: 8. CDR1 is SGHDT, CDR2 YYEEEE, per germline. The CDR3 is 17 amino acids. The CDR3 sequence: CASSLRGGLGSYNEQFF. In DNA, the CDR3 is TGTGCCAGCAGCTTGCGAGGGGGCTTGGGGTCCTACAATGAGCAGTTCTTC.

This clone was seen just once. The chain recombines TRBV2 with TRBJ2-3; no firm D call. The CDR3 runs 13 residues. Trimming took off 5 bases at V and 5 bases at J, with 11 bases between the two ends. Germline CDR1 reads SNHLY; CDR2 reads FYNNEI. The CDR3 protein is CASSKDRRDTQYF. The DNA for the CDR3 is TGTGCCAGCAGTAAAGACCGCAGAGATACGCAGTATTTT.

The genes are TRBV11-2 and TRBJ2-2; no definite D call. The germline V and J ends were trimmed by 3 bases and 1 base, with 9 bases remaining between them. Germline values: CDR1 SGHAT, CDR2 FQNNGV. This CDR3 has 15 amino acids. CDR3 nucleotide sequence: TGTGCCAGCAGCTTTGGTATCAGGAACACCGGGGAGCTGTTTTTT. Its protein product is CASSFGIRNTGELFF. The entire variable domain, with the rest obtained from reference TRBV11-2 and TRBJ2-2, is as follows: EAGVAQSPRYKIIEKRQSVAFWCNPISGHATLYWYQQILGQGPKLLIQFQNNGVVDDSQLPKDRFSAERLKGVDSTLKIQPAKLEDSAVYLCASSFGIRNTGELFFGEGSRLTVL.

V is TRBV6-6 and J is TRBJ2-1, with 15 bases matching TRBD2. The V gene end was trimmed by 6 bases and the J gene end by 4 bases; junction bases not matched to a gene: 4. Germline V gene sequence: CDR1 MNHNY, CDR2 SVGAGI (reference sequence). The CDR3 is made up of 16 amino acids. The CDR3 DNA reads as TGTGCCAGCAGGCCCGGGACTAGCGGGGGGTACAATGAGCAGTTCTTC. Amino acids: CASRPGTSGGYNEQFF.

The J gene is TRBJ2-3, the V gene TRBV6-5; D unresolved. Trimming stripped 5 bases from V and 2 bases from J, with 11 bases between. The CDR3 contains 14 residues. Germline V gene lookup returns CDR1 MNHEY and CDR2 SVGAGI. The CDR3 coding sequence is TGTGCCAGCAGTGACCCCCGGAACACAGATACGCAGTATTTT. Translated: CASSDPRNTDTQYF.

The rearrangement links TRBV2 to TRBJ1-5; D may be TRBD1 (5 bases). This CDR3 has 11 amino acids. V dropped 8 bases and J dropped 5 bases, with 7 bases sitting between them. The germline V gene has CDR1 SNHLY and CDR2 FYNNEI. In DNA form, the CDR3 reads TGTGCCAGCGCGGGGGATCAGCCCCAGCATTTT. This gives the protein CASAGDQPQHF.

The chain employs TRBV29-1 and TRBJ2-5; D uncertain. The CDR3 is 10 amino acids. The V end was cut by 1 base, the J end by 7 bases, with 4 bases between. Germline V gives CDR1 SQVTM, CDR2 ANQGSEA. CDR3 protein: CSVEVSTQYF. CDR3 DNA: TGCAGCGTTGAAGTGTCGACCCAGTACTTC.

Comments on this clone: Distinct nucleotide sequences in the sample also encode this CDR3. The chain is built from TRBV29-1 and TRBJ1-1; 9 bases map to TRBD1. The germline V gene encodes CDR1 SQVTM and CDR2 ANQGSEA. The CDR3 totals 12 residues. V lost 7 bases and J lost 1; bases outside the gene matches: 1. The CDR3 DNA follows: TGCAGCGCGGACAGGGGGAACACTGAAGCTTTCTTT. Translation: CSADRGNTEAFF.

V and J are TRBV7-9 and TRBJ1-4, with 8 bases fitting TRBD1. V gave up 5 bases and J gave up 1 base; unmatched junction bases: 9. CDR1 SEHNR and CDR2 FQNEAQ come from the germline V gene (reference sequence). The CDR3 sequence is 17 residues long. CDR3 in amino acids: CASSATDRGLTNEKLFF. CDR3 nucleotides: TGTGCCAGCAGCGCCACAGACAGGGGATTAACTAATGAAAAACTGTTTTTT.

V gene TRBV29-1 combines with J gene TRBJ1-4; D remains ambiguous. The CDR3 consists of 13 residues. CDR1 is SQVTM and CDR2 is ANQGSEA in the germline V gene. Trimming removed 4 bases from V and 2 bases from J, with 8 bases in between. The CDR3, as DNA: TGCAGCGTTGCACACACGACTAATGAAAAACTGTTTTTT. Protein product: CSVAHTTNEKLFF. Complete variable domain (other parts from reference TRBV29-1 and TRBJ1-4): SAVISQKPSRDICQRGTSLTIQCQVDSQVTMMFWYRQQPGQSLTLIATANQGSEATYESGFVIDKFPISRPNLTFSTLTVSNMSPEDSSIYLCSVAHTTNEKLFFGSGTQLSVL.